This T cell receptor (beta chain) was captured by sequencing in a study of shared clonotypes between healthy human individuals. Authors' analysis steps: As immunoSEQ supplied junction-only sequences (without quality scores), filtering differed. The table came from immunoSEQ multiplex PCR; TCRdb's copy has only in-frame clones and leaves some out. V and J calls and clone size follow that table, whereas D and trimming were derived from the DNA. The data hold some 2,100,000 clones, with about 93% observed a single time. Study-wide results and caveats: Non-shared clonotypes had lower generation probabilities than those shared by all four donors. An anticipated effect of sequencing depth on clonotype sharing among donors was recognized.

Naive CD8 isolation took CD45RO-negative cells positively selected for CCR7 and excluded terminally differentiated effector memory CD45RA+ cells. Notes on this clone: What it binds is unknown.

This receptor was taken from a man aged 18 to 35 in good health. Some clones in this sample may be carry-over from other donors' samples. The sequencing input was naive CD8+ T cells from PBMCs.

CDR3 amino acids: CASSLGLGRTYGYTF. The CDR3, as DNA: TGTGCCAGCAGCTTAGGTCTAGGGCGGACCTATGGCTACACCTTC. The chain employs TRBV7-8 and TRBJ1-2; D not certain. The length of the CDR3 is 15 residues. V lost 1 base to trimming and J lost 4 bases, with 13 bases between them. CDR1 SGHVS and CDR2 FQNEAQ come from the germline V gene. Supplemented by reference TRBV7-8 and TRBJ1-2, the full variable domain reads GAGVSQSPRYKVAKRGQDVALRCDPISGHVSLFWYQQALGQGPEFLTYFQNEAQLDKSGLPSDRFFAERPEGSVSTLKIQRTQQEDSAVYLCASSLGLGRTYGYTFGSGTRLTVV.